What follows is one TCR beta chain and its context. Its antigen has not been determined. Base qualities are missing; no much larger clone stands one base away. The CDR3 runs 15 amino acids, cysteine and valine included. Of the read, only the CDR3 DNA is kept; its 45 bases are in frame from base 1. Between the V and J ends, shortened by 0 bases and 6 bases respectively, the junction contains 15 bases. The germline V gene (reference sequence) gives CDR1 as PRHDT and CDR2 as FYEKMQ. The data are from a study of T cells after yellow fever vaccination (dated by TCRdb to the late 2010s). Regarding the research as a whole: The SMART-Seq v4 Ultra Low Input RNA kit was used to prepare libraries from fractions with low cell numbers. To follow T-cell clones before and after both primary and booster YFV17D yellow fever vaccination, bulk TCR alpha and beta repertoires underwent longitudinal sequencing. Two healthy male donors, one aged 18 to 30 and one aged 30 to 40 years, made up the cohort. Blood was collected at multiple timepoints before and after primary and secondary immunization, and bulk PBMC replicates and cell subsets were isolated.

Summary of the overall study and its limitations: Because only a couple of donors were included in the study, the extent to which the findings can be generalized is limited. A small share of clonotypes occurred in both CD4 and CD8 compartments, likely arising from convergent recombination. Because abundant contaminating clonotypes from the bulk population could be contained in FACS-sorted repertoires, computational filtering was required. Most clones expanded after primary vaccination (approximately 97% of CD4 and approximately 86% of CD8) were re-detected after the booster, suggesting that broad memory maintenance occurred. Compared with the primary T-cell response, the secondary T-cell response was weaker but faster, peaking on day 5 rather than day 15.

The sample's treatment or condition, from its label and the paper: live attenuated yellow fever vaccine strain. At every blood-draw timepoint, two biological replicates of bulk PBMCs were collected. PBMCs were isolated from peripheral blood using a standard Ficoll-Paque protocol. TriZol was used to extract RNA from bulk PBMCs, from CD4 and CD8 fractions, and from dextramer-positive and dextramer-negative fractions. TCR cDNA was made using 5'RACE template switching, a step that added a universal primer site and unique molecular identifiers. Priming for cDNA synthesis came from both the TCR alpha and TCR beta constant segments. Library amplification involved two PCR steps, and the second step added sample barcodes and sequencing adapters. Sequencing of libraries was performed on Illumina HiSeq 2500 (2x100 bp) or NovaSeq (2x150 bp). In the original analysis: MIGEC handled demultiplexing of reads and collapsing into UMI consensus sequences, while MiXCR performed V(D)J alignment. Vaccine-responding clonotypes were identified with edgeR using replicate PBMC samples, with FDR below 0.01 and a log2 fold change above 5 up to day 15 being required. Bulk clonotypes were assigned CD4 or CD8 identity according to which sequenced CD4 or CD8 repertoire held them at higher abundance. TCRdb trimmed public reads at Q25 via fastp, called clones via MiXCR and kept in-frame beta chains. Rows merge per CDR3 protein into single entries with the most common DNA and genes. Here the V and J calls rest on TCRdb's processing, not on the authors' analysis. This sample gives 400,000 or so distinct CDR3 sequences in total; approximately 10% of them show up just once. The ten largest make up 15% to 20% of the sample.

The source of this sequence is a man between 18 and 29 years old who received the YFV17D yellow fever vaccine. The V gene is TRBV13 and the J gene is TRBJ2-7, with the D gene not confidently named. Sample: PBMCs, taken on the day of the first yellow fever vaccination. The encoded CDR3 is CASSLGSLAPPEQYV. The DNA is TGTGCCAGCAGCTTAGGGTCCTTAGCCCCCCCCGAGCAGTACGTC.